Listed here are 7 T cell receptor beta chains from one sample, sequenced in a study. Using its own MiXCR run on the 5' RACE reads, TCRdb lists one record per CDR3 protein. The sample yields about 62,000 distinct CDR3 sequences, more than 25% seen once. Sequenced sample: tumor-infiltrating naive CD4+ T cells sorted from the breast tumor. Regarding subset: naive CD4+ T cells, CD4+CD45RA+CD25-. Source of these receptors: a female donor with breast cancer.

On this clonotype itself: A much larger clone sits a single nucleotide away, making a read error possible. This sequence joins TRBV7-3 and TRBJ2-3; no reliable D call. The CDR3 consists of 14 residues. The V gene's germline CDR1 is SGHTA and CDR2 FQGTGA. DNA of the CDR3: TGTGCCAGCGGCTTAGAACCATCCACAGATACGCAGTATTTT. Encoded protein: CASGLEPSTDTQYF.

In its sample, this clonotype was seen many times. V gene TRBV7-2 combines with J gene TRBJ2-3; D not certain. Looked up from germline, CDR1 is SGHTA and CDR2 is FQGNSA. The CDR3 loop spans 13 amino acids. Trimming stripped 5 bases from V and 2 bases from J, with 8 bases between. The CDR3 spells CASSLPPTDTQYF. CDR3 DNA: TGTGCCAGCAGCCTACCGCCCACAGATACGCAGTATTTT.

V is TRBV20-1 and J is TRBJ1-2; D is uncertain. V lost 0 bases and J 5 bases, leaving 1 base between the germline ends. From germline, CDR1 is DFQATT and CDR2 SNEGSKA (reference sequence). The CDR3 is made up of 10 amino acids. CDR3 region: CSAREYGYTF. The CDR3 DNA follows: TGCAGTGCTAGAGAGTATGGCTACACCTTC.

CDR3 sequence reads: CSAKLLRGYNEQFF. The CDR3 bases are TGCAGCGCCAAATTACTCCGGGGGTACAATGAGCAGTTCTTC. The chain employs TRBV29-1 and TRBJ2-1; D possibly corresponds to TRBD2 (6 bases). Germline V gives CDR1 SQVTM, CDR2 ANQGSEA. This CDR3 comprises 14 residues. The ends were cut back, 7 bases at V and 4 bases at J, with 17 bases in the middle.

This clonotype was observed once. The rearrangement links TRBV9 to TRBJ2-4, with D possibly matching TRBD1 (6 bases). Trimming took off 4 bases at V and 0 bases at J, with 14 bases between the two ends. The germline gives CDR1 SGDLS, CDR2 YYNGEE. This CDR3 spans 16 amino acids. The CDR3 protein is CASSPDPDRAKNIQYF. Written as DNA, the CDR3 is TGTGCCAGCAGCCCCGATCCGGACAGAGCCAAAAACATTCAGTACTTC.

This clonotype appeared a few times. CDR3 bases: TGTGCCAGCAGCCAATTAGCGCCTAGGTACGAGCAGTTCTTC. Translated: CASSQLAPRYEQFF. The chain combines TRBV16 with TRBJ2-1; a weak D match, TRBD2 (5 bases). V was cut by 1 base and J by 10 bases, with 14 bases left in between. The germline V gene has CDR1 KGHSY and CDR2 FQNENV. The CDR3 spans 14 residues.

This clonotype was seen a handful of times. The chain links TRBV7-9 to TRBJ1-3; TRBD1 aligns across 7 bases. The CDR3 totals 14 residues. Germline V gene lookup returns CDR1 SEHNR and CDR2 FQNEAQ (reference sequence). Trimming cost V 5 bases and J 7 bases; bases outside gene matches: 8. The CDR3 region has the DNA TGTGCCAGCAGCCGACAGGGAAGTGCGAACACCATATATTTT. It specifies CASSRQGSANTIYF.